This T cell receptor (beta chain) was obtained from a study of blood T cell repertoires in COVID-19 (dated by TCRdb to between 2020 and 2021). With respect to the entire study: Collaborator samples came from the United States, Italy and Spain and covered acute and convalescent phases of COVID-19. The material from the prospective study consisted of cDNA or gDNA derived from T cells, B-cell-depleted T cells, or PBMCs. The dataset comprised deeply sampled blood TCRbeta repertoires from subjects exposed to, actively infected with, or recovered from COVID-19. A freely available public database, intended as a resource for researchers studying the immune response to SARS-CoV-2, is where the repertoires were released. A de-identified subject ID, COVID-19 status, age in years and sex were almost always included in the sample metadata. The samples were drawn from the first 160 participants of the ongoing ImmuneRACE study and from 950 to 1,500 subjects provided by 6 global collaborators. Where HLA class I and class II types were available, the types were taken from metadata supplied by the sample provider, not from assay-based typing. Study-wide findings and limitations: How much clinical and demographic metadata was included differed by source and by participant, and the metadata was provided uncurated.

Whole blood was collected in K2EDTA tubes by collaborating institutions according to the institutions' own protocols. For TCRbeta analysis, collaborator samples were shipped as frozen whole blood, as isolated PBMCs, or as DNA extracted from either sample type. The immunoSEQ Assay, a bias-controlled multiplex PCR, was used to amplify TCRbeta CDR3 regions from genomic DNA. Turning to the authors' computational methods: The number of nucleated cells in each sample was estimated by amplification of reference gene primers within the assay. To quantify the absolute abundance of each unique TCRbeta CDR3 rearrangement, sequence reads were collapsed and filtered. For each sample, productive Simpson clonality was calculated as the square root of Simpson's diversity index across productive rearrangements. TCRdb carries this immuneACCESS record with in-frame sequences only. Its versions omit some clonotypes, under half of them owing to an unresolved V gene in the studies checked, with the rest unexplained. That table gives V, J and clone size, and the DNA gave D and trimming. A total of some 150,000 clones appear in this sample, 91% of them only once. Clones ranked in the top ten supply roughly 0.54% of the sample.

To note about this clone: Its antigen target is currently unknown. Base qualities are not provided; no much larger clone lies one nucleotide away.

CDR1 SQVTM and CDR2 ANQGSEA are derived from the germline V gene. The junction carries 12 bases between V and J, which are trimmed by 3 bases and 1 base respectively. The CDR3 covers 14 residues, taking in both the cysteine and the phenylalanine. Only CDR3 DNA is held: 42 bases, read in frame from base 1. Recombination joined TRBV29-1 with TRBJ2-5, and TRBD2 may be the D gene, going by 5 matching bases. The TCR originated in a man aged 45 to 65 with acute or convalescent COVID-19. The material sequenced was peripheral blood. DNA sequence: TGCAGCGTTGAGAGGGTTGGTAGCCAAGAGACCCAGTACTTC. Its translation reads: CSVERVGSQETQYF.